The 10 T cell receptor beta chains below all came from one sample that was sequenced in a study of T cell changes during pregnancy in multiple sclerosis. TCRdb keeps only in-frame clones here, not all; method: immunoSEQ multiplex PCR. Counted here are 55,000 to 70,000 clones, around nine tenths occurring once; the ten biggest clones make up about 0.41%. The sample here was CD4+ T cells from peripheral blood mononuclear cells, taken in the third trimester of pregnancy. These receptors all come from a female donor with multiple sclerosis, enrolled in a pregnancy study.

The chain joins TRBV5-1 to TRBJ1-5, with 8 bases matching TRBD1. This CDR3 has 15 amino acids. J lost 4 bases, V lost 2 bases, and 5 bases had no gene match. Germline V gene data show CDR1 as SGHRS and CDR2 as YFSETQ. The CDR3 spells CASSLGQGPNQPQHF. In DNA, the CDR3 is TGCGCCAGCAGCTTAGGACAGGGCCCTAATCAGCCCCAGCATTTT.

This clone was observed once. The chain uses TRBV30 and TRBJ1-2; D not resolved. Germline-derived CDR1 and CDR2 are GTSNPN and SVGIG (reference sequence). This CDR3 is built from 14 residues. V dropped 1 base and J dropped 0 bases, with 9 bases sitting between them. CDR3 region: CAWSDELANYGYTF. For the CDR3, the DNA is TGTGCCTGGAGTGATGAACTAGCTAACTATGGCTACACCTTC. The complete variable domain, with remaining parts taken from reference TRBV30 and TRBJ1-2, reads SQTIHQWPATLVQPVGSPLSLECTVEGTSNPNLYWYRQAAGRGLQLLFYSVGIGQISSEVPQNLSASRPQDRQFILSSKKLLLSDSGFYLCAWSDELANYGYTFGSGTRLTVV.

This clone has only one observation. This chain uses TRBV5-8 with TRBJ2-2, with 8 bases matching TRBD2. The CDR3 is 17 amino acids. V was pared by 0 bases and J by 1 base, with 5 bases of the junction left unmatched. Germline V lookup: CDR1 SGHTS, CDR2 YDEGEE. CDR3 protein: CASSLELAVLNTGELFF. The CDR3 region has the DNA TGTGCCAGCAGCTTGGAACTAGCGGTCTTGAACACCGGGGAGCTGTTTTTT.

This clone appeared a few times. The chain recombines TRBV6-4 with TRBJ1-3; D is undetermined. Trimming pared 8 bases from V and 4 bases from J, leaving 12 bases between. This CDR3 region has 13 residues. Per germline, CDR1 MRHNA and CDR2 SNTAGT. CDR3 sequence: CASGSKAGNTIYF. CDR3 bases: TGTGCCAGCGGTAGCAAGGCGGGAAACACCATATATTTT.

The chain combines TRBV7-2 with TRBJ2-7; D possibly corresponds to TRBD1 (6 bases). The ends were cut back, 1 base at V and 2 bases at J, with 9 bases in the middle. The germline V gene has CDR1 SGHTA and CDR2 FQGNSA. There are 14 residues in the CDR3. The CDR3 is CASSLVPGAYEQYF. CDR3 nucleotides: TGTGCCAGCAGCTTAGTCCCAGGGGCCTACGAGCAGTACTTC.

The V and J genes are TRBV29-1 and TRBJ2-3; D not resolved. Per the germline V gene, CDR1 is SQVTM and CDR2 is ANQGSEA. The CDR3 runs 13 residues. The V end was cut by 6 bases, the J end by 3 bases, with 13 bases between. CDR3 sequence reads: CSVPVGATDTQYF. The CDR3 coding sequence is TGCAGCGTCCCCGTGGGCGCAACAGATACGCAGTATTTT.

This chain connects TRBV4-3 to TRBJ1-2; D is perhaps TRBD1 (5 bases). The CDR3 covers 16 residues. The V gene's germline CDR1 is LGHNA and CDR2 YSLEER. V was cut by 5 bases and J by 7 bases, with 23 bases left in between. The CDR3 DNA reads as TGCGCCAGCAGCAAAGTCAAAGGGGTCGACGTCCGTGGCTACACCTTC. It yields the protein CASSKVKGVDVRGYTF.

This chain links TRBV6-5 with TRBJ2-7; 8 bases map to TRBD1. Germline assignment: CDR1 MNHEY and CDR2 SVGAGI. J lost 3 bases, V lost 6 bases, and 4 bases had no gene match. The CDR3 is made up of 13 amino acids. The CDR3 DNA follows: TGTGCCAGCAGAACCGGACAGGGCTACGAGCAGTACTTC. Translated, it gives CASRTGQGYEQYF.

This clone has just a few counts. The chain couples TRBV27 to TRBJ2-7; 11 nucleotides agree with TRBD1. CDR1 MNHEY and CDR2 SMNVEV come from the germline V gene (reference sequence). CDR3 length equals 16 residues. V lost 6 bases to trimming and J lost 2 bases; unmatched junction nucleotides: 9. The CDR3 sequence is CASSHYPGQGAYEQYF. CDR3 DNA sequence: TGTGCCAGCAGCCATTATCCGGGACAGGGGGCCTACGAGCAGTACTTC.

A single count supports this clone. The rearrangement joins TRBV18 to TRBJ2-1; a weak D match, TRBD2 (5 bases). This CDR3 contains 14 residues. The V gene lost 3 bases and the J gene lost 8 bases, with 14 bases spanning the gap. Germline V CDR1 and CDR2: KGHSH, LQKENI. CDR3 DNA: TGTGCCAGCTCACCGGGCGGGTCACGGGATGAGCAGTTCTTC. This encodes CASSPGGSRDEQFF. The full variable domain, with the rest looked up from reference TRBV18 and TRBJ2-1, is NAGVMQNPRHLVRRRGQEARLRCSPMKGHSHVYWYRQLPEEGLKFMVYLQKENIIDESGMPKERFSAEFPKEGPSILRIQQVVRGDSAAYFCASSPGGSRDEQFFGPGTRLTVL.